Each of the 6 T cell receptor beta chains below was sequenced from the same sample in a study of CD8 T cells in ankylosing spondylitis listed by TCRdb under 2017. The library was obtained by 5' RACE. Sequencing relied on an Illumina HiSeq 2500. The raw public reads went through TCRdb reprocessing: fastp at Q25, MiXCR clone calling, in-frame beta chains kept. For every CDR3 protein sequence, its rows merge into one entry that carries the most common genes and DNA. Across this sample there are 150,000 to 200,000 distinct CDR3 sequences, with 11% seen only once. Of the sample, roughly 28% falls within the top ten clones. Sequenced material: blood, either unsorted or a sorted T cell fraction (not recorded which). The origin of the receptors is a male donor with ankylosing spondylitis or in good health (not recorded which).

This clonotype was seen ten or more times. This chain joins TRBV12-3 or TRBV12-4 and TRBJ2-2; D uncertain. Trimming cost V 7 bases and J 4 bases, with 13 bases left between them. This CDR3 has 14 amino acids. CDR3 loop: CASTSGFGTGELFF. In nucleotides, the CDR3 is TGTGCCAGCACCTCCGGGTTTGGCACCGGGGAGCTGTTTTTT.

This chain links TRBV28 with TRBJ2-2, with 10 nucleotides matching TRBD2. CDR3 length: 15 residues. Losses at the gene ends were 5 bases for V and 12 bases for J; bases not matched to a gene: 12. CDR1 MDHEN and CDR2 SYDVKM come from the germline V gene. The DNA of the CDR3 is TGTGCCAGCAGTCCCCAGGTAGCGGGGGGCCGTAAGCTGTTTTTT. As protein: CASSPQVAGGRKLFF.

The rearrangement joins TRBV12-3 or TRBV12-4 to TRBJ2-3, with 9 bases fitting TRBD1. This CDR3 region has 14 residues. V shed 6 bases and J 11 bases; nucleotides not matched to a gene: 12. The CDR3 nucleotides read TGTGCCAGCAGGACCGGGACAGGGACCAGGAGGCAGTATTTT. Protein product: CASRTGTGTRRQYF.

Worth noting for this clonotype: A read error may account for a junction end that differs from germline. The chain links TRBV3-1 to TRBJ1-3; no reliable D call. Germline CDR1 is LGHDT and CDR2 is YNNKEL (reference sequence). The CDR3 extends over 15 amino acids. This CDR3 reads CASSQERISGNAIYF. In DNA form, the CDR3 reads TGTGCCAGCAGCCAAGAAAGGATCTCTGGAAACGCCATATATTTT.

At least ten counts were recorded for this clonotype. The V gene is TRBV6-2 or TRBV6-3, the J gene TRBJ2-1, with TRBD2 identical over 10 bases. This CDR3 spans 13 amino acids. J was trimmed by 4 bases and V by 6 bases; bases with no gene match: 0. The germline gives CDR1 MNHEY, CDR2 SVGEGT. CDR3 nucleotides: TGTGCCAGCAGACTAGCGGGGTACAATGAGCAGTTCTTC. This encodes CASRLAGYNEQFF.

The chain uses TRBV7-8 and TRBJ2-3, with 7 nucleotides matching TRBD1. The CDR3 length is 16 residues. V was pared by 4 bases and J by 2 bases, with 9 bases of the junction left unmatched. CDR1 is SGHVS, CDR2 FQNEAQ, per germline. CDR3 nucleotides: TGTGCCAGCAGCTCCAAAGGGGGCTGGAACACAGATACGCAGTATTTT. It yields the protein CASSSKGGWNTDTQYF.